Here is one T cell receptor (beta chain) with its context. Its cognate antigen has yet to be identified. No clone much larger than this one lies a single base away; base qualities are absent. This specimen comes from a study of T cell changes during pregnancy in multiple sclerosis (dated by TCRdb to the late 2010s). Broadly, across the study: The study looked at changes in the T cell repertoire across pregnancy in women with multiple sclerosis.

Measured from the cysteine to the phenylalanine, the CDR3 is 16 residues long. Only the CDR3 part of the read is kept: 48 bases, read in frame from the first base. CDR1 and CDR2, per the germline V gene (reference sequence), are MNHEY and SMNVEV. V has 7 bases trimmed and J has 2 bases trimmed; junction bases matching no gene number 7. Receptor libraries were prepared by the immunoSEQ multiplex PCR assay. TCRdb's version of the immuneACCESS table is confined to in-frame rearrangements and falls short of the full clone set. An unresolved V gene accounts for under half of the shortfall where checked; the remainder is of unknown origin. The sample table contains approximately 48,000 clones; only one count was recorded for roughly 94% of them. Around 5.5% of the sample is in the top ten clones.

This material consisted of CD8+ T cells from peripheral blood mononuclear cells, taken before pregnancy. This sequence originates from a female donor with multiple sclerosis, enrolled in a pregnancy study. The V and J genes are TRBV27 and TRBJ2-6; the central 8 bases match TRBD2. The CDR3 reads CASTRGGPAGANVLTF. In nucleotides, the sequence is TGTGCCAGCACCCGGGGGGGGCCCGCTGGGGCCAACGTCCTGACTTTC.